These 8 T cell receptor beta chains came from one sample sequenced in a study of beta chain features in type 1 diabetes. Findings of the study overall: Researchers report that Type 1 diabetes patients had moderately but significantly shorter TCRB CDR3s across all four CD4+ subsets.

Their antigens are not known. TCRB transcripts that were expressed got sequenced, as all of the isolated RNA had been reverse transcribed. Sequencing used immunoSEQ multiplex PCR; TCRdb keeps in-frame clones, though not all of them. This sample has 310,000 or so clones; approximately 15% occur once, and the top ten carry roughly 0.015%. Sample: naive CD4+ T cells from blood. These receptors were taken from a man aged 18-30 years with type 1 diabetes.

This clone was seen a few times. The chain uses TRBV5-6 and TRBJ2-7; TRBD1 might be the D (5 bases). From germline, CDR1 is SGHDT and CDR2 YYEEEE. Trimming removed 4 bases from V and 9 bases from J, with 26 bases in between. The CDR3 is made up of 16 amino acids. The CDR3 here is CASSPSTRTWERGQYF. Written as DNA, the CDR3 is TGTGCCAGCAGCCCATCAACCAGGACCTGGGAAAGGGGGCAGTACTTC.

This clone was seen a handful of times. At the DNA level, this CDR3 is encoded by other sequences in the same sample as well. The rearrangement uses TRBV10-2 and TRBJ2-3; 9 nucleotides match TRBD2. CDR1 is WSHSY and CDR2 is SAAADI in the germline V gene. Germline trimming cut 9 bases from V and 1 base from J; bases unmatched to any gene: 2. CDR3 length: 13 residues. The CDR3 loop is CASRLAGTDTQYF. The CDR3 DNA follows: TGCGCCAGTCGACTAGCGGGCACAGATACGCAGTATTTT.

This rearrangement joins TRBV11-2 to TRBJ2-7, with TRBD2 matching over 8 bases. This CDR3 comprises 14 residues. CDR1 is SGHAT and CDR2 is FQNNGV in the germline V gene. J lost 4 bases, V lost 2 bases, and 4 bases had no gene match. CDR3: CASSLYTGGYEQYF. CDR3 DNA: TGTGCCAGCAGCTTATATACGGGGGGGTACGAGCAGTACTTC.

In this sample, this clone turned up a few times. DNA of the CDR3: TGTGCCAGCAGCTTGAGAGCGGGGTACACAGATACGCAGTATTTT. Encoded protein: CASSLRAGYTDTQYF. The rearrangement uses TRBV7-2 and TRBJ2-3, with 7 nucleotides matching TRBD2. Germline-derived CDR1 and CDR2 are SGHTA and FQGNSA. The CDR3 is 15 amino acids. V gave up 3 bases and J gave up 2 bases; unmatched junction bases: 5.

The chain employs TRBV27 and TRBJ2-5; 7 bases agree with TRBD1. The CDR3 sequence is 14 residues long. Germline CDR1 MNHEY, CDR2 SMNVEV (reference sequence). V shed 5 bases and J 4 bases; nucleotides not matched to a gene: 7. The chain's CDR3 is CASSLTGAGETQYF. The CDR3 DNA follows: TGTGCCAGCAGTCTTACAGGGGCTGGAGAGACCCAGTACTTC.

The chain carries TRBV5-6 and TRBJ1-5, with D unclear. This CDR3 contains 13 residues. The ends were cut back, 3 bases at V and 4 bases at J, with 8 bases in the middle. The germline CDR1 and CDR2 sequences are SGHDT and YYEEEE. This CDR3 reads CASSSKLNQPQHF. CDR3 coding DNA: TGTGCCAGCAGCTCAAAACTAAATCAGCCCCAGCATTTT.

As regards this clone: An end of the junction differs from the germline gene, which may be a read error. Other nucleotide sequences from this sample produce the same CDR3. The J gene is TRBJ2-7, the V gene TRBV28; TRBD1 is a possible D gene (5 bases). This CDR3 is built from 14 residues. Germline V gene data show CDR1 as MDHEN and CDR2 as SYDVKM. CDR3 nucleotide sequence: TGTGCCAGCAGTTTGTCAGGGCGGACCTATGAGCAGTACTTC. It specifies CASSLSGRTYEQYF.

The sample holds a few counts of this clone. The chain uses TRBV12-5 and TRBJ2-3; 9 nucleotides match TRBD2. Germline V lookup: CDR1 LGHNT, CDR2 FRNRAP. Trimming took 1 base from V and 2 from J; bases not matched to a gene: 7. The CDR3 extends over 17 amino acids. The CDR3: CASGLGILAGNTDTQYF. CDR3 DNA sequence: TGTGCTAGTGGTTTGGGCATCCTAGCGGGAAACACAGATACGCAGTATTTT.